Presented here are 17 T cell receptor beta chains from one specimen sequenced in a study of cytomegalovirus exposure and HLA in healthy donors. The data were produced by immunoSEQ multiplex PCR, yet TCRdb's version contains in-frame clones alone and is incomplete. The sample consists of some 130,000 clones, about 80% of them appearing once. The specimen sequenced was PBMCs. All receptors derive from a man aged 25-45 years in good health and CMV-seropositive.

The chain uses TRBV5-4 and TRBJ1-1; the match to TRBD1 covers 7 bases. Trimming took 4 bases from V and 5 from J; bases not matched to a gene: 11. The germline CDR1 and CDR2 sequences are SGHNT and YYREEE (reference sequence). The CDR3 has 15 residues. The CDR3 DNA sequence: TGTGCCAGCAGCCCCAGGACAGGTTTGGTGACTGAAGCTTTCTTT. It specifies CASSPRTGLVTEAFF.

This clone was counted between two and nine times. The chain couples TRBV7-6 to TRBJ2-2; D gene ambiguous. The CDR3 has 11 amino acids. V was cut by 2 bases and J by 7 bases, with 2 bases left in between. Germline CDR1 SGHVS, CDR2 FNYEAQ. CDR3 sequence: CASSLLGELFF. The CDR3 DNA is TGTGCCAGCAGCTTACTCGGGGAGCTGTTTTTT.

The rearrangement joins TRBV12-5 to TRBJ2-7; 10 bases map to TRBD1. Germline CDR1 reads LGHNT; CDR2 reads FRNRAP. V gave up 6 bases and J gave up 2 bases; unmatched junction bases: 13. The CDR3 loop spans 17 amino acids. CDR3 sequence reads: CASGLGQGPFLTYEQYF. The CDR3 region has the DNA TGTGCTAGTGGCCTGGGACAGGGGCCCTTCCTCACCTACGAGCAGTACTTC. Complete variable domain (other parts from reference TRBV12-5 and TRBJ2-7): DARVTQTPRHKVTEMGQEVTMRCQPILGHNTVFWYRQTMMQGLELLAYFRNRAPLDDSGMPKDRFSAEMPDATLATLKIQPSEPRDSAVYFCASGLGQGPFLTYEQYFGPGTRLTVT.

This clone was counted a single time. The gene calls are TRBV9 and TRBJ1-2; the D is unclear. This CDR3 region has 12 residues. V lost 4 bases to trimming and J lost 5 bases, with 9 bases between them. Germline V gene lookup returns CDR1 SGDLS and CDR2 YYNGEE. CDR3 nucleotides: TGTGCCAGCAGCACCCCCCGGTATGGCTACACCTTC. It encodes CASSTPRYGYTF.

This chain joins TRBV5-6 and TRBJ2-1; weak D call: TRBD1 (5 bases). There are 16 residues in the CDR3. The germline V and J ends were trimmed by 4 bases and 2 bases, with 16 bases remaining between them. CDR1 and CDR2 from the germline V gene are SGHDT and YYEEEE. The CDR3 reads CASSPGGDRPYNEQFF. CDR3 DNA: TGTGCCAGCAGCCCTGGCGGCGACAGACCCTACAATGAGCAGTTCTTC.

The chain uses TRBV2 and TRBJ2-7; the match to TRBD2 covers 7 bases. The CDR3 covers 12 residues. Germline CDR1 reads SNHLY; CDR2 reads FYNNEI. V lost 8 bases and J lost 7; bases outside the gene matches: 8. The CDR3 bases are TGTGCCAGCGGGGGGGATAAGGGGGAGCAGTACTTC. It translates to CASGGDKGEQYF. Based on the CDR3 plus reference TRBV2 and TRBJ2-7, the full variable domain is EPEVTQTPSHQVTQMGQEVILRCVPISNHLYFYWYRQILGQKVEFLVSFYNNEISEKSEIFDDQFSVERPDGSNFTLKIRSTKLEDSAMYFCASGGDKGEQYFGPGTRLTVT.

V usage is TRBV4-2 and J usage is TRBJ2-7; 7 nucleotides agree with TRBD1. Looked up from germline, CDR1 is LGHNA and CDR2 is YNFKEQ. Germline trimming cut 0 bases from V and 0 bases from J; bases unmatched to any gene: 5. The CDR3 is 16 amino acids. As DNA, the CDR3 is TGTGCCAGCAGCCAAGATCTTGGGACAGCCTCCTACGAGCAGTACTTC. Translating gives CASSQDLGTASYEQYF.

The chain uses TRBV6-6 and TRBJ2-1; D is possibly TRBD1 (5 bases). Trimming removed 4 bases at V and 0 bases at J, with 13 bases between. The germline V gene has CDR1 MNHNY and CDR2 SVGAGI (reference sequence). CDR3 length: 16 residues. Here the CDR3 reads CASSLGVGNSYNEQFF. In DNA form, the CDR3 reads TGTGCCAGCAGTTTAGGGGTTGGGAACTCCTACAATGAGCAGTTCTTC.

The V call is TRBV29-1, the J call TRBJ2-3, with 8 bases matching TRBD2. Germline values: CDR1 SQVTM, CDR2 ANQGSEA. Trimming at V came to 7 bases and at J to 2 bases, leaving 11 bases not matched to a gene. The CDR3 is made up of 15 amino acids. The CDR3 loop reads CSAQGTSGSTDTQYF. The DNA for the CDR3 is TGCAGCGCCCAGGGCACTAGCGGATCCACAGATACGCAGTATTTT.

This sequence joins TRBV10-3 and TRBJ2-1, with TRBD2 matching 7 bases. The CDR3 runs 12 residues. Germline V gene sequence: CDR1 ENHRY, CDR2 SYGVKD. With V trimmed by 3 bases and J by 10 bases, 3 bases remained unmatched. DNA of the CDR3: TGTGCCATCAGTGAAAGGGGAGGGGAGCAGTTCTTC. This translates into CAISERGGEQFF.

This clone came up a few times. The rearrangement uses TRBV10-3 and TRBJ1-5, with 7 bases lining up with TRBD1. With 5 bases clipped from V and 6 bases from J, the junction kept 7 bases outside the gene matches. The CDR3 sequence is 14 residues long. CDR1 and CDR2 (germline): ENHRY, SYGVKD. Here the CDR3 reads CAISLDRDGQPQHF. The CDR3 bases are TGTGCCATCAGTTTAGACAGGGATGGTCAGCCCCAGCATTTT.

The J gene is TRBJ2-2, the V gene TRBV5-1; unclear D gene. Germline V gives CDR1 SGHRS, CDR2 YFSETQ. The CDR3 spans 12 residues. V lost 0 bases and J 6 bases, leaving 3 bases between the germline ends. The CDR3 bases are TGCGCCAGCAGCTTGGCCTCCGGGGAGCTGTTTTTT. It specifies CASSLASGELFF.

The rearrangement joins TRBV6-6 to TRBJ1-2; perhaps TRBD1 as D (6 bases). The CDR3 extends over 14 amino acids. Germline V gene data show CDR1 as MNHNY and CDR2 as SVGAGI (reference sequence). V shed 4 bases and J shed 0 bases, with 9 bases lying between them. Here the CDR3 reads CASSLQGPNYGYTF. The CDR3 nucleotides are TGTGCCAGCAGTTTACAGGGCCCTAACTATGGCTACACCTTC.

The V and J genes are TRBV6-6 and TRBJ1-1; 8 bases match TRBD1. This CDR3 comprises 15 residues. V trimming: 6 bases; J trimming: 6 bases; junction bases outside the gene matches: 12. CDR1 is MNHNY, CDR2 SVGAGI, per germline (reference sequence). CDR3 in amino acids: CASSASTGAPPEAFF. CDR3 sequence (DNA): TGTGCCAGCAGCGCTTCGACAGGGGCCCCACCTGAAGCTTTCTTT.

This chain joins TRBV6-5 and TRBJ1-1; the match to TRBD1 covers 10 bases. The CDR3 totals 16 residues. V gave up 2 bases and J gave up 5 bases; unmatched junction bases: 8. Looked up from germline, CDR1 is MNHEY and CDR2 is SVGAGI. DNA for the CDR3: TGTGCCAGCAGTTACGCCCGACAGGGGGCCTGGACTGAAGCTTTCTTT. Residues: CASSYARQGAWTEAFF.

CDR3 bases: TGCGCCAGCAGCAAAGAGGAACGGGGGATCGGGGAGCTGTTTTTT. Its protein is CASSKEERGIGELFF. The chain joins TRBV5-1 to TRBJ2-2, with a possible D match to TRBD2 (6 bases). CDR3 size: 15 residues. The germline gives CDR1 SGHRS, CDR2 YFSETQ. V was trimmed by 4 bases and J by 7 bases, leaving 17 bases between them.

This clone appeared a few times. The J gene is TRBJ1-1, the V gene TRBV9, with 7 bases aligning to TRBD1. Trimming took 4 bases from V and 1 from J; bases not matched to a gene: 4. The CDR3 totals 14 residues. In germline, CDR1 is SGDLS, CDR2 YYNGEE. CDR3 nucleotide sequence: TGTGCCAGCAGCCCGTGGACAGGGAACACTGAAGCTTTCTTT. Translated: CASSPWTGNTEAFF.